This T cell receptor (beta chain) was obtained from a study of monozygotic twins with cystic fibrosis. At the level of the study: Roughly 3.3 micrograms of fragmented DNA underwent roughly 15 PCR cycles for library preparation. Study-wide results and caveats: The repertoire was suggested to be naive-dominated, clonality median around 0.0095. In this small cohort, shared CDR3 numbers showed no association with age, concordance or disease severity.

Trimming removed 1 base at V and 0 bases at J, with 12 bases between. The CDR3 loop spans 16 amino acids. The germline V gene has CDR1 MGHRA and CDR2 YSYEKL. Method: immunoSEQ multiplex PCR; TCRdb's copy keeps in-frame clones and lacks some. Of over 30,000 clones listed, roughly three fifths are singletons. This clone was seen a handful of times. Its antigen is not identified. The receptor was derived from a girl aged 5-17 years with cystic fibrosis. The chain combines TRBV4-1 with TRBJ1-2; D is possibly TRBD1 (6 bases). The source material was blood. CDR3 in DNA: TGCGCCAGCAGCCAAGCCCTACAGGGAGCTAACTATGGCTACACCTTC. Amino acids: CASSQALQGANYGYTF.